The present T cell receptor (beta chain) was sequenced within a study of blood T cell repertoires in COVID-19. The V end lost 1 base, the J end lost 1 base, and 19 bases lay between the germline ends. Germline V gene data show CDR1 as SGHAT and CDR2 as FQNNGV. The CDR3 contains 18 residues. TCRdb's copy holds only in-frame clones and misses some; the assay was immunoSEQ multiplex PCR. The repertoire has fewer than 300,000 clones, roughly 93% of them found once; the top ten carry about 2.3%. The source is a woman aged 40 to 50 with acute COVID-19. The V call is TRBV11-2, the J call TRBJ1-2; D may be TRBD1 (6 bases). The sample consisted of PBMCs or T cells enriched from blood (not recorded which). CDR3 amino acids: CASSLAVRTVGDNYGYTF. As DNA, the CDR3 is TGTGCCAGCAGCTTAGCGGTCCGGACAGTCGGGGATAACTATGGCTACACCTTC.